Below are 29 T cell receptor beta chains sequenced from a single sample in a study of CD8 T cells in Susac syndrome. RNA totalling about 0.5 to 1 ug underwent reverse transcription with random hexamers. TCRdb re-called the immunoSEQ multiplex PCR reads through MiXCR, storing one row per CDR3 protein. The table lists some 300,000 distinct CDR3 sequences, 70% to 90% of them singletons, with around 0.21% in the top ten. Specimen: CD8+ T cells from PBMCs. The receptors here all came from a human donor with multiple sclerosis.

The V gene is TRBV7-9, the J gene TRBJ2-1, with D maybe TRBD2 (5 bases). The CDR3 runs to 16 residues. The V end lost 5 bases, the J end lost 3 bases, and 17 bases lay between the germline ends. Germline CDR1 reads SEHNR; CDR2 reads FQNEAQ (reference sequence). The CDR3 spells CASSPPHSASYNEQFF. The CDR3 DNA sequence: TGTGCCAGCAGCCCGCCCCATAGCGCAAGCTACAATGAGCAGTTCTTC.

This clonotype was observed a handful of times. This chain uses TRBV4-1 with TRBJ2-5; perhaps TRBD1 as D (5 bases). V was pared by 2 bases and J by 2 bases, with 18 bases between. Germline CDR1 and CDR2: MGHRA and YSYEKL. CDR3 length: 17 residues. CDR3 nucleotide sequence: TGCGCCAGCAGCCAAAGGGTAAAAGGGGATCCGCAAGAGACCCAGTACTTC. It is translated as CASSQRVKGDPQETQYF.

The CDR3 DNA reads as TGTGCCAGCAGTTTATCTCAGGGCGAGCAGTACTTC. Translation gives CASSLSQGEQYF. This rearrangement joins TRBV27 to TRBJ2-7; perhaps TRBD1 as D (5 bases). This CDR3 region has 12 residues. Per germline, CDR1 MNHEY and CDR2 SMNVEV (reference sequence). V was shortened by 0 bases and J by 6 bases, with 6 bases between the two germline ends.

The chain uses TRBV20-1 and TRBJ2-7; 10 nucleotides agree with TRBD2. The ends lost 0 bases at V and 2 bases at J; junction bases unmatched: 13. The germline CDR1 and CDR2 sequences are DFQATT and SNEGSKA (reference sequence). The CDR3 covers 18 residues. The CDR3, as DNA: TGCAGTGCTAGAGATTTAGGGCTAGCGGGAGTGGGGACCTACGAGCAGTACTTC. Translation gives CSARDLGLAGVGTYEQYF.

This clonotype was detected only a few times. The chain combines TRBV7-3 with TRBJ1-2; D might be TRBD1 (6 bases). Germline-derived CDR1 and CDR2 are SGHTA and FQGTGA. The V and J ends lost 6 bases and 3 bases respectively, with 14 bases between them. The CDR3 extends over 14 amino acids. The CDR3 here is CASRDPGQDYGYTF. The DNA for the CDR3 is TGTGCCAGCAGGGATCCGGGACAAGACTATGGCTACACCTTC.

The V gene is TRBV9, the J gene TRBJ1-5; TRBD1 agrees at 7 bases. Germline values: CDR1 SGDLS, CDR2 YYNGEE. The junction had 9 bases not matched to a gene; V was cut back by 3 bases and J by 6 bases. This CDR3 is 15 amino acids long. CDR3 sequence reads: CASSASTGAAQPQHF. As DNA, the CDR3 is TGTGCCAGCAGCGCTTCTACAGGGGCGGCTCAGCCCCAGCATTTT.

The gene calls are TRBV13 and TRBJ1-4; D gene unclear. The CDR3 loop spans 16 amino acids. V was cut by 0 bases and J by 0 bases, with 8 bases left in between. Looked up from germline, CDR1 is PRHDT and CDR2 is FYEKMQ (reference sequence). CDR3 nucleotides: TGTGCCAGCAGCTTAGGGAGACTGGCAACTAATGAAAAACTGTTTTTT. Translating it yields CASSLGRLATNEKLFF.

The rearrangement links TRBV30 to TRBJ1-1; D call uncertain. Germline V gene data show CDR1 as GTSNPN and CDR2 as SVGIG (reference sequence). V was shortened by 4 bases and J by 1 base, with 10 bases between the two germline ends. The CDR3 sequence is 13 residues long. CDR3 nucleotides: TGTGCCTGGATGCTTGGATGGAACACTGAAGCTTTCTTT. This gives the protein CAWMLGWNTEAFF.

The CDR3 DNA reads as TGTGCCAGCAGTTTTCAAATCCAGGGGGCGTATGGCACTGAAGCTTTCTTT. Protein: CASSFQIQGAYGTEAFF. The chain employs TRBV7-3 and TRBJ1-1; 8 bases line up with TRBD1. This CDR3 comprises 17 residues. J lost 4 bases, V lost 6 bases, and 16 bases had no gene match. Per germline, CDR1 SGHTA and CDR2 FQGTGA.

This chain links TRBV5-4 with TRBJ2-5, with unresolved D. The CDR3 sequence is 15 residues long. Germline V gives CDR1 SGHNT, CDR2 YYREEE (reference sequence). Trimming removed 0 bases from V and 0 bases from J, with 9 bases in between. CDR3 residues: CASSLVPSYQETQYF. The CDR3 region has the DNA TGTGCCAGCAGCTTGGTGCCGAGCTACCAAGAGACCCAGTACTTC.

This rearrangement joins TRBV27 to TRBJ2-6, with 7 bases lining up with TRBD1. V was clipped by 4 bases and J by 0 bases; unmatched bases: 6. In germline, CDR1 is MNHEY, CDR2 SMNVEV (reference sequence). This CDR3 spans 17 amino acids. The CDR3 region is CASSSPGQSSGANVLTF. Here the CDR3 DNA reads TGTGCCAGCAGTTCCCCGGGACAGAGCTCTGGGGCCAACGTCCTGACTTTC.

The J gene is TRBJ2-1, the V gene TRBV2; 9 bases are shared with TRBD2. The V gene's germline CDR1 is SNHLY and CDR2 FYNNEI. This CDR3 contains 15 residues. V shed 1 base, J shed 4 bases, and the junction held 2 bases outside the gene matches. In DNA form, the CDR3 reads TGTGCCAGCAGTGAAGGACTAGCGGCTTACAATGAGCAGTTCTTC. Protein sequence: CASSEGLAAYNEQFF.

The chain employs TRBV29-1 and TRBJ2-2; D not certain. This CDR3 is built from 15 residues. V was pared by 0 bases and J by 1 base, with 9 bases between. Looked up from germline, CDR1 is SQVTM and CDR2 is ANQGSEA. The CDR3 region is CSVEDGNMNTGELFF. Here the CDR3 DNA reads TGCAGCGTTGAAGATGGAAACATGAACACCGGGGAGCTGTTTTTT.

This clonotype showed up just a few times. CDR3 loop: CASRSTGALQETQYF. CDR3 DNA sequence: TGTGCCAGCAGATCGACCGGGGCCCTGCAAGAGACCCAGTACTTC. The rearrangement joins TRBV6-1 to TRBJ2-5; the D gene could be TRBD1 or TRBD2 (5 bases each). The germline CDR1 and CDR2 sequences are MNHNS and SASEGT. This CDR3 is built from 15 residues. V was clipped by 6 bases and J by 2 bases, with 16 bases between them.

V gene TRBV19 combines with J gene TRBJ2-5; 8 bases fit TRBD2. V was clipped by 3 bases and J by 5 bases; unmatched bases: 8. Germline CDR1 is LNHDA and CDR2 is SQIVND (reference sequence). There are 15 residues in the CDR3. The CDR3 loop reads CASSIARGAWETQYF. The DNA of the CDR3 is TGTGCCAGTAGTATCGCGCGGGGGGCTTGGGAGACCCAGTACTTC.

This chain connects TRBV29-1 to TRBJ1-1, with D tentatively TRBD1 (5 bases). V dropped 4 bases and J dropped 11 bases, with 17 bases sitting between them. The length of the CDR3 is 12 residues. CDR1 SQVTM and CDR2 ANQGSEA come from the germline V gene. The CDR3: CSVGRGDLGAFF. For the CDR3, the DNA is TGCAGCGTTGGAAGAGGGGACCTGGGGGCTTTCTTT.

The chain is built from TRBV19 and TRBJ2-5; D perhaps matches TRBD2 (5 bases). The CDR3 is 15 residues long. V lost 3 bases and J lost 2, with 13 bases in between. In germline, CDR1 is LNHDA, CDR2 SQIVND (reference sequence). The CDR3 DNA sequence: TGTGCCAGTAGTATGAGGGCCGTGAATCAAGAGACCCAGTACTTC. Its protein is CASSMRAVNQETQYF.

The rearrangement joins TRBV6-1 to TRBJ1-2, with TRBD1 matching 8 bases. The CDR3 contains 17 residues. Germline loops: CDR1 MNHNS, CDR2 SASEGT. V was clipped by 1 base and J by 1 base; unmatched bases: 8. CDR3 DNA sequence: TGTGCCAGCAGTGAAGTATCGGGTGGGACAGGTAACTATGGCTACACCTTC. Its protein is CASSEVSGGTGNYGYTF.

The chain is built from TRBV10-3 and TRBJ2-7; D might be TRBD1 (6 bases). V was shortened by 2 bases and J by 2 bases, with 19 bases between the two germline ends. The germline V gene has CDR1 ENHRY and CDR2 SYGVKD. The CDR3 runs 17 residues. The CDR3 spells CAISEPEDRDTTYEQYF. DNA of the CDR3: TGTGCCATCAGTGAGCCAGAGGATCGGGACACTACCTACGAGCAGTACTTC.

This clonotype was recorded only once. V is TRBV29-1 and J is TRBJ2-7; the D is unclear. Trimming left V 7 bases short and J 4 bases short, with 11 bases between. This CDR3 has 11 amino acids. Germline V CDR1 and CDR2: SQVTM, ANQGSEA. The DNA for the CDR3 is TGCAGCGGTCAGGACGGTTACGAGCAGTACTTC. Residues: CSGQDGYEQYF.

The chain has TRBV27 and TRBJ2-5; TRBD1 matches 8 bases. This CDR3 has 17 residues. The V gene's germline CDR1 is MNHEY and CDR2 SMNVEV (reference sequence). V trimming: 5 bases; J trimming: 5 bases; junction bases outside the gene matches: 16. As DNA, the CDR3 is TGTGCCAGCAGTCGAAATACTGAGACAGGGGCGTGGGAGACCCAGTACTTC. Protein sequence: CASSRNTETGAWETQYF.

This clonotype was found once. The chain combines TRBV4-3 with TRBJ1-2; no clear D gene. V lost 0 bases, J lost 10 bases, and 15 bases lay in between. Germline CDR1 reads LGHNA; CDR2 reads YSLEER. The CDR3 spans 14 residues. CDR3 coding DNA: TGCGCCAGCAGCCAAGAGGAGGGTCTCCTGTACTACACCTTC. Its translation: CASSQEEGLLYYTF.

CDR3 region: CATSTGTSYNEQFF. The DNA for the CDR3 is TGTGCCACCAGCACCGGGACTAGCTACAATGAGCAGTTCTTC. The rearrangement links TRBV15 to TRBJ2-1; 8 bases are shared with TRBD2. Germline V lookup: CDR1 LNHNV, CDR2 YYDKDF (reference sequence). CDR3 length: 14 amino acids. V trimming: 4 bases; J trimming: 3 bases; junction bases outside the gene matches: 2.

The chain has TRBV18 and TRBJ2-1; 7 nucleotides agree with TRBD2. Trimming cost V 0 bases and J 8 bases; bases outside gene matches: 7. The CDR3 contains 15 residues. The germline V gene encodes CDR1 KGHSH and CDR2 LQKENI. CDR3 loop: CASSPPSLAVHEQFF. The CDR3 DNA reads TGTGCCAGCTCACCACCTTCGCTAGCGGTCCATGAGCAGTTCTTC.

V gene TRBV13 combines with J gene TRBJ2-5; D ambiguous. This CDR3 has 13 residues. Germline loops: CDR1 PRHDT, CDR2 FYEKMQ (reference sequence). V was shortened by 5 bases and J by 3 bases, with 10 bases between the two germline ends. In DNA form, the CDR3 reads TGTGCCAGCAGCCAAGTAGGCGAAGAGACCCAGTACTTC. It encodes CASSQVGEETQYF.

To note about this clonotype: An end of the junction differs from the germline gene, which may be a read error. CDR3 sequence: CASREGNTQYF. The CDR3 DNA follows: TGTGCCAGCAGGGAAGGCAATACGCAGTATTTT. The chain carries TRBV2 and TRBJ2-3; D uncertain. This CDR3 contains 11 residues. Germline V CDR1 and CDR2: SNHLY, FYNNEI. The full variable domain, completed using reference TRBV2 and TRBJ2-3, is EPEVTQTPSHQVTQMGQEVILRCVPISNHLYFYWYRQILGQKVEFLVSFYNNEISEKSEIFDDQFSVERPDGSNFTLKIRSTKLEDSAMYFCASREGNTQYFGPGTRLTVL.

The rearrangement uses TRBV19 and TRBJ1-4, with 10 bases that match TRBD1. CDR3 length equals 15 residues. V was clipped by 3 bases and J by 7 bases; unmatched bases: 5. Germline lookup yields CDR1 LNHDA and CDR2 SQIVND (reference sequence). In nucleotides, the CDR3 is TGTGCCAGTAGTATTTGGGGGACAGGGGCTGAAAAACTGTTTTTT. This gives the protein CASSIWGTGAEKLFF.

The table lists this clonotype with a count of one. The rearrangement joins TRBV4-3 to TRBJ2-3; either TRBD1 or TRBD2 may fit D (5 bases each). The CDR3 is 16 residues long. Trimming took off 3 bases at V and 2 bases at J, with 15 bases between the two ends. The germline gives CDR1 LGHNA, CDR2 YSLEER. The CDR3: CASSQEQETNTDTQYF. CDR3 nucleotides: TGCGCCAGCAGCCAGGAACAGGAGACTAACACAGATACGCAGTATTTT.

J is TRBJ2-1 and V is TRBV24-1; TRBD2 is a possible D gene (6 bases). The CDR3 consists of 13 residues. The germline V gene encodes CDR1 KGHDR and CDR2 SFDVKD. Trimming left V 5 bases short and J 8 bases short, with 12 bases between. The CDR3 DNA reads as TGTGCCACCAGTGTGAGGTGGAGGGATGAGCAGTTCTTC. Translated: CATSVRWRDEQFF.